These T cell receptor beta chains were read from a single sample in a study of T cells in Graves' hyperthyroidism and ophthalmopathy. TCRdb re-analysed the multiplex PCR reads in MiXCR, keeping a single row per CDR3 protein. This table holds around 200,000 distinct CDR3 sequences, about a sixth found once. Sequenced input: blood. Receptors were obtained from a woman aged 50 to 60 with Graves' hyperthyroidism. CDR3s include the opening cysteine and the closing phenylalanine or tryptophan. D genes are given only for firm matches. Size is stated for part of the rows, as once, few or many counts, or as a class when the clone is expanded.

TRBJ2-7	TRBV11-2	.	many	TGTGCCAGCAGCTTAATTCAGGGGCCCTCCTACGAGCAGTACTTC	CASSLIQGPSYEQYF
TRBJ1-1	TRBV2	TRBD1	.	TGTGCCAGCAGTGGCCTGTCGGGGACAGCTGAAGCTTTCTTT	CASSGLSGTAEAFF
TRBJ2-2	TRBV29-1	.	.	TGCAGCGTTCTAATGGGGACGGAGCTGTTTTTT	CSVLMGTELFF
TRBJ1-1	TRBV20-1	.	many	TGCAGTGCTAGGCTGGCAGGGCCTAGCACTGAAGCTTTCTTT	CSARLAGPSTEAFF
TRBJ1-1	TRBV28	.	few	TGTGCCAGCAGTAGGGATCTAGGGAACACTGAAGCTTTCTTT	CASSRDLGNTEAFF
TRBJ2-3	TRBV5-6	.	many	TGTGCCAGCAGCTTGCCCCCCCGGGGCAGAGATACGCAGTATTTT	CASSLPPRGRDTQYF
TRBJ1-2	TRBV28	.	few	TGTGCCAGCAGTTCAGCAGCGGGTAGCCGCTATGGCTACACCTTC	CASSSAAGSRYGYTF
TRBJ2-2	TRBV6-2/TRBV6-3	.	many	TGTGCCAGCAGTTACCCGGTCCCCTCGGCCGGGGAGCTGTTTTTT	CASSYPVPSAGELFF
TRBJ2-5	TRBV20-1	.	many	TGCAGTGCTAGAGATCCGGCAGGGGGGATATCGTACCAAGAGACCCAGTACTTC	CSARDPAGGISYQETQYF
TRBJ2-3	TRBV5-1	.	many	TGCGCCAGCAGCTCCGGGACCTACACAGATACGCAGTATTTT	CASSSGTYTDTQYF
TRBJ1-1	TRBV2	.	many	TGTGCCAGCAGTGAGTTACAGGCGATAATGAACACTGAAGCTTTCTTT	CASSELQAIMNTEAFF
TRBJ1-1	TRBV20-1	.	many	TGCAGTGCTAGAGATCCCTTGAACACTGAAGCTTTCTTT	CSARDPLNTEAFF
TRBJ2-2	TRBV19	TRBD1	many	TGTGCCAGTAGACGTCCGGGACAGGGGTTCGGGGAGCTGTTTTTT	CASRRPGQGFGELFF
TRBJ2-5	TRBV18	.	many	TGTGCCAGCTACCCAGTGCAGGGTGGAGAGACCCAGTACTTC	CASYPVQGGETQYF
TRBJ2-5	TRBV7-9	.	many	TGTGCCAGCAGCCGGGGACACCTACAAGAGACCCAGTACTTC	CASSRGHLQETQYF
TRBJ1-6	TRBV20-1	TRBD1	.	TGCAGTGCCAACCTGGGACAGGCTGATAATTCACCCCTCCACTTT	CSANLGQADNSPLHF
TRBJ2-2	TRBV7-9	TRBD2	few	TGTGCCAGCAGCTTAGCCATTAGCGGGGGCGGCAAAACCGGGGAGCTGTTTTTT	CASSLAISGGGKTGELFF
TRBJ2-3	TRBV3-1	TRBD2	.	TGTGCCAGCAGCCAAGTGGGAGGGGCCACAGATACGCAGTATTTT	CASSQVGGATDTQYF
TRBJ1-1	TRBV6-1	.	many	TGTGCCAGCAGAAGCATGAACACTGAAGCTTTCTTT	CASRSMNTEAFF
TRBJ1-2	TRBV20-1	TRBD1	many	TGCAGTGCTAGACCCGGGACAGCGGATTTGGGCTACACCTTC	CSARPGTADLGYTF
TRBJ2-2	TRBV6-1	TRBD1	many	TGTGCCGGGAACCGGGACAGGGACACCGGGGAGCTGTTTTTT	CAGNRDRDTGELFF
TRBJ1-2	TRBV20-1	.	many	TGCAGTGCTGTAAGATCAGGGGTGGGGGGCTACACCTTC	CSAVRSGVGGYTF
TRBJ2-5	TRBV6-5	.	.	TGTGCCAGCAGTTACGTCCGGGGAAGGGAGACCCAGTACTTC	CASSYVRGRETQYF
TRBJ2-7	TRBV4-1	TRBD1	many	TGCGCCAGCAGCCAAGAGGGACAGGGATTCGAGCAGTACTTC	CASSQEGQGFEQYF
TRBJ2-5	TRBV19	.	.	TGTGCCAGTAGTACGACGGGATCTTGGGAGACCCAGTACTTC	CASSTTGSWETQYF
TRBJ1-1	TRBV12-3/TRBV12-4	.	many	TGTGCCAGCAGTTTATATCCTACAGGGTCTGAAGCTTTCTTT	CASSLYPTGSEAFF
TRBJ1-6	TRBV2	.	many	TGTGCCAGCAACAGAAGGGGTTATAATTCACCCCTCCACTTT	CASNRRGYNSPLHF
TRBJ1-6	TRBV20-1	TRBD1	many	TGCAGTGCAAGGGGGGACAGGGGGCCCGTTAATTCACCCCTCCACTTT	CSARGDRGPVNSPLHF
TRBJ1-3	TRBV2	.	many	TGTGCCAGCAGTATGGTTTCTGGAAACACCATATATTTT	CASSMVSGNTIYF
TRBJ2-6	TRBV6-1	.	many	TGTGCCAGCAGTGAACTCTCTGGGGCCAACGTCCTGACTTTC	CASSELSGANVLTF
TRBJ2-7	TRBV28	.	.	TGTGCCAGCAGCAGGACGGCCTACGAGCAGTACTTC	CASSRTAYEQYF
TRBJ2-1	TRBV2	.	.	TGTGCCAGCAGCCCCCCGGGGGACAACGCCCGTGAGCAGTTCTTC	CASSPPGDNAREQFF
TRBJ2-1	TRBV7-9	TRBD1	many	TGTGCCAGCGACAGTTTCACAGGGGGTACTAATGAGCAGTTCTTC	CASDSFTGGTNEQFF
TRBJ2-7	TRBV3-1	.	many	TGTGCCAGCAGCCAAGTCTTCCACCCCTCCTACGAGCAGTACTTC	CASSQVFHPSYEQYF
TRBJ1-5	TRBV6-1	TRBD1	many	TGTGCCAGCAGGCCGCTTGGACAGGGAGGTAGGCATCAGCCCCAGCATTTT	CASRPLGQGGRHQPQHF
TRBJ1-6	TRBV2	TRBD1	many	TGTGCCAGCAGGGACAGGACCAATTCACCCCTCCACTTT	CASRDRTNSPLHF
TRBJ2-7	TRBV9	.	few	TGTGCCAGCAGCGTAGCTTCAGAGGGTTACGAGCAGTACTTC	CASSVASEGYEQYF
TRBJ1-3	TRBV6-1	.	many	TGTGCCAGCAGTTTCAGGGCTGGAAACACCATATATTTT	CASSFRAGNTIYF
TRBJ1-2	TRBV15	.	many	TGTGCCACCAGCAGAGGCGGGGCAGAGGGTGGCTATGGCTACACCTTC	CATSRGGAEGGYGYTF
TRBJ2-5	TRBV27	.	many	TGTGCCAGCAGTTTATGGGCGAGCTCTGAGACCCAGTACTTC	CASSLWASSETQYF
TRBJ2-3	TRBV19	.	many	TGTGCCAGTAGTGTCCTGACCCGGGATACGCAGTATTTT	CASSVLTRDTQYF
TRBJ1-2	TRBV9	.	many	TGTGCCAGCAGCGTAGAAGATTCGGGGGGATCAAGTGGCTACACCTTC	CASSVEDSGGSSGYTF